A single sample gave rise to the 20 T cell receptor beta chains below, sequenced in a study of blood T cell repertoires in COVID-19. TCRdb's table, derived via immunoSEQ multiplex PCR, lists solely in-frame clones and lacks some. The sample lists some 140,000 clones; 84% were seen once. Material for sequencing was PBMCs or T cells enriched from blood (not recorded which). Every receptor here comes from a man in his forties with acute COVID-19.

This chain joins TRBV3-1 (or the pseudogene TRBV3-2) and TRBJ2-3; 7 bases map to TRBD2. The ends lost 0 bases at V and 1 base at J; junction bases unmatched: 4. The germline CDR1 and CDR2 sequences are LGHDT and YNNKEL (reference sequence). The CDR3 totals 16 residues. CDR3 loop: CASSQDFTSGTDTQYF. CDR3 nucleotide sequence: TGTGCCAGCAGCCAAGATTTTACTAGCGGCACAGATACGCAGTATTTT.

A few counts support this clone. The rearrangement joins TRBV9 to TRBJ1-2; D remains unclear. V lost 0 bases to trimming and J lost 6 bases, with 12 bases between them. CDR1 is SGDLS, CDR2 YYNGEE, per germline. CDR3 size: 14 residues. For the CDR3, the DNA is TGTGCCAGCAGCGTAGGTGGGCAGACGGATGGCTACACCTTC. Amino acids: CASSVGGQTDGYTF.

The CDR3 nucleotides are TGTGCCAGTAGTATGGTGACAGGTATTGGAAACACCATATATTTT. Translated: CASSMVTGIGNTIYF. V and J are TRBV19 and TRBJ1-3; a weak D match, TRBD1 (6 bases). The CDR3 contains 15 residues. Trimming removed 3 bases from V and 3 bases from J, with 12 bases in between. The germline gives CDR1 LNHDA, CDR2 SQIVND (reference sequence).

The rearrangement joins TRBV9 to TRBJ1-1; D uncertain. Trimming cost V 0 bases and J 0 bases, with 6 bases left between them. The CDR3 is 14 amino acids. From germline, CDR1 is SGDLS and CDR2 YYNGEE. This chain's CDR3 is CASSVVEVNTEAFF. CDR3 DNA sequence: TGTGCCAGCAGCGTAGTTGAGGTGAACACTGAAGCTTTCTTT.

This sequence joins TRBV5-1 and TRBJ2-3, with TRBD1 matching 7 bases. CDR1 is SGHRS and CDR2 is YFSETQ in the germline V gene. J lost 3 bases, V lost 4 bases, and 2 bases had no gene match. The CDR3 has 13 amino acids. The CDR3 DNA follows: TGCGCCAGCAGCAGACAGGGAACAGATACGCAGTATTTT. As protein: CASSRQGTDTQYF. Looking up the rest from reference TRBV5-1 and TRBJ2-3 gives the full variable domain: KAGVTQTPRYLIKTRGQQVTLSCSPISGHRSVSWYQQTPGQGLQFLFEYFSETQRNKGNFPGRFSGRQFSNSRSEMNVSTLELGDSALYLCASSRQGTDTQYFGPGTRLTVL.

The rearrangement uses TRBV5-1 and TRBJ2-1; 7 nucleotides agree with TRBD1. Germline assignment: CDR1 SGHRS and CDR2 YFSETQ. The CDR3 contains 15 residues. Unmatched junction bases numbered 8, after V lost 2 bases and J lost 6 bases. The CDR3 spells CASSFVATGFNEQFF. The DNA of the CDR3 is TGCGCCAGCAGCTTTGTTGCGACAGGGTTCAATGAGCAGTTCTTC.

This chain uses TRBV21-1 with TRBJ2-7; no DNA check was done on the table's D call, TRBD2. TRBV21-1 is a listed pseudogene. The CDR3 length is 17 residues. The CDR3 nucleotides are TGTGCCAGCCCGGGGAGGACCACTAGCGAGGAATCCTACGAGCAGTACTTC. Amino acids: CASPGRTTSEESYEQYF.

The gene calls are TRBV6-5 and TRBJ1-2; possible D gene TRBD1, 5 bases. The germline V and J ends were trimmed by 2 bases and 6 bases, with 10 bases remaining between them. Germline lookup yields CDR1 MNHEY and CDR2 SVGAGI. This CDR3 is 13 amino acids long. CDR3 sequence (DNA): TGTGCCAGCAGTTACCGGCCGGGGGATGGCTACACCTTC. This encodes CASSYRPGDGYTF.

This chain uses TRBV14 with TRBJ1-3, with no clear D. The V gene's germline CDR1 is SGHDN and CDR2 FVKESK. V was cut by 0 bases and J by 0 bases, with 9 bases left in between. CDR3 size: 16 residues. CDR3 loop: CASSQEVRSSGNTIYF. In nucleotides, the CDR3 is TGTGCCAGCAGCCAAGAGGTCCGGAGCTCTGGAAACACCATATATTTT. Looking up the rest from reference TRBV14 and TRBJ1-3 gives the full variable domain: EAGVTQFPSHSVIEKGQTVTLRCDPISGHDNLYWYRRVMGKEIKFLLHFVKESKQDESGMPNNRFLAERTGGTYSTLKVQPAELEDSGVYFCASSQEVRSSGNTIYFGEGSWLTVV.

In this sample, this clone turned up a few times. V gene TRBV15 combines with J gene TRBJ2-1; 9 bases align to TRBD2. The germline gives CDR1 LNHNV, CDR2 YYDKDF (reference sequence). V was pared by 0 bases and J by 6 bases, with 3 bases of the junction left unmatched. The CDR3 has 15 residues. CDR3 loop: CATSRDGLASNEQFF. The CDR3 nucleotides read TGTGCCACCAGCAGAGACGGACTAGCGAGCAATGAGCAGTTCTTC.

V and J are TRBV10-2 and TRBJ1-5; D call uncertain. V lost 7 bases to trimming and J lost 0 bases, with 7 bases between them. This CDR3 has 13 amino acids. Looked up from germline, CDR1 is WSHSY and CDR2 is SAAADI. The CDR3 loop reads CASTPVSNQPQHF. The CDR3 DNA reads TGCGCCAGCACCCCGGTTAGCAATCAGCCCCAGCATTTT.

V usage is TRBV5-4 and J usage is TRBJ2-4; D is unclear. Trimming took off 2 bases at V and 8 bases at J, with 8 bases between the two ends. There are 12 residues in the CDR3. Germline V lookup: CDR1 SGHNT, CDR2 YYREEE (reference sequence). CDR3 sequence reads: CASSFGPDIQYF. Here the CDR3 DNA reads TGTGCCAGCAGCTTTGGTCCGGACATTCAGTACTTC.

V usage is TRBV6-6 and J usage is TRBJ1-1; D unclear. V was shortened by 5 bases and J by 6 bases, with 10 bases between the two germline ends. This CDR3 has 12 amino acids. Germline CDR1 MNHNY, CDR2 SVGAGI (reference sequence). The CDR3 here is CASSDRGAEAFF. DNA of the CDR3: TGTGCCAGCAGTGACCGGGGTGCTGAAGCTTTCTTT.

This clone was counted only a few times. The chain is built from TRBV11-3 and TRBJ2-2; the D is unclear. Trimming removed 1 base from V and 4 bases from J, with 7 bases in between. CDR3 length equals 14 residues. CDR1 is SGHNT, CDR2 YENEEA, per germline. CDR3 region: CASSLGASTGELFF. The CDR3 coding sequence is TGTGCCAGCAGCTTAGGTGCCAGCACCGGGGAGCTGTTTTTT.

Worth noting for this clone: Other DNA sequences of this sample code for an identical CDR3. The chain recombines TRBV7-2 with TRBJ2-2; D is uncertain. V was pared by 1 base and J by 5 bases, with 5 bases between. This CDR3 is built from 13 residues. Per the germline V gene, CDR1 is SGHTA and CDR2 is FQGNSA. The CDR3 is CASSLVETGELFF. For the CDR3, the DNA is TGTGCCAGCAGCTTAGTGGAGACCGGGGAGCTGTTTTTT.

The chain combines TRBV28 with TRBJ2-2, with D possibly TRBD2 on 5 matching bases. CDR1 is MDHEN and CDR2 is SYDVKM in the germline V gene. V was pared by 4 bases and J by 4 bases, with 10 bases between. This CDR3 is built from 14 residues. CDR3 DNA: TGTGCCAGCAGTTATCCGGGGTCCACCGGGGAGCTGTTTTTT. Amino acids: CASSYPGSTGELFF.

The rearrangement links TRBV18 to TRBJ2-7; 7 nucleotides agree with TRBD1. The germline gives CDR1 KGHSH, CDR2 LQKENI. The CDR3 spans 16 residues. J gave up 4 bases and V 6 bases, and 15 bases lay outside the gene matches. DNA for the CDR3: TGTGCCAGCTCGCCGCTAGCTGGGACAGCAAAGTACGAGCAGTACTTC. Amino acid sequence: CASSPLAGTAKYEQYF.

The chain couples TRBV10-1 to TRBJ2-3, with 12 bases that match TRBD2. Germline assignment: CDR1 WNHNN and CDR2 SYGVQD (reference sequence). The CDR3 runs to 16 residues. The V segment lost 0 bases and the J segment 3 bases; nucleotides outside the gene matches: 1. CDR3: CASSESTSGGTDTQYF. DNA for the CDR3: TGCGCCAGCAGTGAGTCGACTAGCGGGGGAACAGATACGCAGTATTTT.

The V and J genes are TRBV2 and TRBJ2-1; TRBD2 is a possible D gene (6 bases). Germline V lookup: CDR1 SNHLY, CDR2 FYNNEI. V was shortened by 6 bases and J by 0 bases, with 15 bases between the two germline ends. The CDR3 runs 16 residues. The CDR3 reads CASRGRRWSSYNEQFF. Here the CDR3 DNA reads TGTGCCAGCAGGGGGAGGAGATGGAGCTCCTACAATGAGCAGTTCTTC.

This chain uses TRBV19 with TRBJ2-5, with D possibly matching TRBD1 (5 bases). V was cut by 1 base and J by 3 bases, with 6 bases left in between. Germline lookup yields CDR1 LNHDA and CDR2 SQIVND (reference sequence). This CDR3 spans 13 amino acids. The CDR3 here is CASSIAREETQYF. Here the CDR3 DNA reads TGTGCCAGTAGTATAGCCAGGGAAGAGACCCAGTACTTC.